The source of this T cell receptor (beta chain) is a study of cytomegalovirus exposure and HLA in healthy donors. Study-wide results and limits: With further analysis later on, most CMV-associated TCR beta chains appeared HLA-restricted. Cytomegalovirus association was listed for under 200 TCR beta chains.

With regard to this clone: Its antigen is unidentified.

V dropped 6 bases and J dropped 0; count of bases not matched to a gene: 5. The CDR3 runs 15 residues. CDR1 and CDR2 from the germline V gene are MNHEY and SVGAGI. 60 Vbeta and 13 Jbeta primers were used in PCR. The data were produced by immunoSEQ multiplex PCR, yet TCRdb's version contains in-frame clones alone and is incomplete. The sample includes 140,000 or so clones, over 60% of them seen just once. Nominally healthy donors provided the samples, though records likely missed some immune exposures. Sequencing used PBMCs. The V and J genes are TRBV6-5 and TRBJ1-5; the match to TRBD1 covers 7 bases. This receptor was obtained from a woman aged 55-69 years in good health and CMV-seronegative. CDR3 DNA sequence: TGTGCCAGCAGACCGACAGGGAATAGCAATCAGCCCCAGCATTTT. Translated: CASRPTGNSNQPQHF.